These 31 T cell receptor beta chains were sequenced from one sample in a study of OX40 agonist ivuxolimab in advanced cancers. Produced via immunoSEQ multiplex PCR; TCRdb's table is partial and in-frame only. Of approximately 100,000 clones detected, about 85% appear once; the ten largest clones hold 3.5% to 4%. Here the sequenced sample was CD4+ or CD8+ T cells sorted from blood, taken in a trial of the OX40 agonist ivuxolimab. The receptors originated from an adult with an advanced solid tumor such as melanoma, head and neck, liver or kidney cancer.

This sequence joins TRBV28 and TRBJ2-7, with a possible D match to TRBD2 (6 bases). CDR3 size: 16 residues. Germline-derived CDR1 and CDR2 are MDHEN and SYDVKM. V gave up 4 bases and J gave up 3 bases, with 19 bases separating them. CDR3 coding DNA: TGTGCCAGCAGTTCCCCTGGCTGGCGGGGAGTCTACGAGCAGTACTTC. This encodes CASSSPGWRGVYEQYF.

The table lists this clone with a few counts. The chain joins TRBV4-2 to TRBJ2-2; no reliable D call. Per the germline V gene, CDR1 is LGHNA and CDR2 is YNFKEQ. The CDR3 consists of 15 residues. Deletions cut 1 base from V and 3 bases from J, with 9 bases between. Here the CDR3 DNA reads TGTGCCAGCAGCCAAGCTCGCCGGGACACCGGGGAGCTGTTTTTT. Its protein is CASSQARRDTGELFF.

The chain employs TRBV28 and TRBJ1-4; TRBD1 matches 7 bases. The CDR3 is made up of 15 amino acids. After removal of 3 bases from V and 3 bases from J, the junction contained 4 bases not matched to a gene. Looked up from germline, CDR1 is MDHEN and CDR2 is SYDVKM. The DNA for the CDR3 is TGTGCCAGCAGTTTTAGACAGGGCCCTAATGAAAAACTGTTTTTT. It encodes CASSFRQGPNEKLFF. Filled out from reference TRBV28 and TRBJ1-4, the complete variable domain reads DVKVTQSSRYLVKRTGEKVFLECVQDMDHENMFWYRQDPGLGLRLIYFSYDVKMKEKGDIPEGYSVSREKKERFSLILESASTNQTSMYLCASSFRQGPNEKLFFGSGTQLSVL.

The J gene is TRBJ2-5, the V gene TRBV7-9, with D hard to call. Matching the DNA end better, TRBJ2-7 makes the J call doubtful. Germline V CDR1 and CDR2: SEHNR, FQNEAQ (reference sequence). CDR3 length: 13 residues. The CDR3 loop is CASSRGDSYEQYF. The CDR3 region has the DNA TGTGCCAGCAGCAGAGGCGACTCCTACGAGCAGTACTTC.

This rearrangement joins TRBV28 to TRBJ2-1, with 10 bases that match TRBD2. The J segment lost 4 bases and the V segment lost 6 bases, leaving 6 bases of the junction unmatched. In germline, CDR1 is MDHEN, CDR2 SYDVKM. This CDR3 has 15 residues. In nucleotides, the CDR3 is TGTGCCAGCAGCAACCTAGCGGGAGCTTACAATGAGCAGTTCTTC. Translation: CASSNLAGAYNEQFF.

The chain carries TRBV7-2 and TRBJ1-2; D call uncertain. The germline gives CDR1 SGHTA, CDR2 FQGNSA. V lost 4 bases and J 7 bases, leaving 13 bases between the germline ends. The CDR3 loop spans 13 amino acids. In DNA form, the CDR3 reads TGTGCCAGCAGCTCGCTACGGTGGTCTGGCTACACCTTC. Its translation: CASSSLRWSGYTF.

This chain links TRBV11-3 with TRBJ2-7; 11 nucleotides agree with TRBD2. Germline lookup yields CDR1 SGHNT and CDR2 YENEEA. The V segment lost 2 bases and the J segment 5 bases; nucleotides outside the gene matches: 11. CDR3 length: 17 residues. Written as DNA, the CDR3 is TGTGCCAGCAGCTTACTGGAAACTAGCGGGAGTAAGCACGAGCAGTACTTC. Translation gives CASSLLETSGSKHEQYF.

The gene calls are TRBV4-2 and TRBJ2-4, with a weak D call TRBD2 (8 bases). Germline V CDR1 and CDR2: LGHNA, YNFKEQ. The length of the CDR3 is 15 residues. V lost 4 bases, J lost 4 bases, and 14 bases lay in between. The CDR3 nucleotides are TGTGCCAGCAGCCCCGGGGGGGGACAGAAAAACATTCAGTACTTC. Amino acids: CASSPGGGQKNIQYF.

The chain carries TRBV10-3 and TRBJ2-1; TRBD2 aligns across 12 bases. Germline V lookup: CDR1 ENHRY, CDR2 SYGVKD. CDR3 size: 16 residues. Losses at the gene ends were 4 bases for V and 8 bases for J; bases not matched to a gene: 9. CDR3 in DNA: TGTGCCATCAGTGTGTCCCTAGCGGGAGGGCTGGATGAGCAGTTCTTC. Translation gives CAISVSLAGGLDEQFF.

The gene calls are TRBV28 and TRBJ2-3; D gene uncertain. The CDR3 is made up of 13 amino acids. CDR1 and CDR2 (germline): MDHEN, SYDVKM. V was cut by 4 bases and J by 1 base, with 6 bases left in between. CDR3 DNA sequence: TGTGCCAGCAGTTCCGGTCGCACAGATACGCAGTATTTT. This codes for CASSSGRTDTQYF.

V gene TRBV7-9 combines with J gene TRBJ2-7; 7 bases fit TRBD2. Germline V lookup: CDR1 SEHNR, CDR2 FQNEAQ (reference sequence). The V segment lost 5 bases and the J segment 0 bases; nucleotides outside the gene matches: 4. There are 14 residues in the CDR3. The CDR3, as DNA: TGTGCCAGCAGCGTCAGCGGGGCCTCCTACGAGCAGTACTTC. This sequence encodes CASSVSGASYEQYF.

The chain recombines TRBV27 with TRBJ2-3; no clear D. Per the germline V gene, CDR1 is MNHEY and CDR2 is SMNVEV (reference sequence). The CDR3 consists of 14 residues. Trimming removed 2 bases at V and 0 bases at J, with 6 bases between. CDR3 coding DNA: TGTGCCAGCAGTTTAGGTATTAGCACAGATACGCAGTATTTT. Amino acids: CASSLGISTDTQYF.

A single count supports this clone. The chain is built from TRBV7-2 and TRBJ2-7, with D possibly TRBD2 on 6 matching bases. Trimming removed 2 bases at V and 4 bases at J, with 18 bases between. The germline V gene has CDR1 SGHTA and CDR2 FQGNSA. The length of the CDR3 is 16 residues. In DNA form, the CDR3 reads TGTGCCAGCAGCTTAAGTCTCGGGGGTGAGGTGTACGAGCAGTACTTC. Protein: CASSLSLGGEVYEQYF.

The chain couples TRBV5-1 to TRBJ2-1; 10 bases align to TRBD2. Germline V gene lookup returns CDR1 SGHRS and CDR2 YFSETQ. This CDR3 is built from 16 residues. V lost 6 bases, J lost 7 bases, and 13 bases stayed unmatched. This CDR3 is CASTWGASGSQNEQFF. In DNA, the CDR3 is TGCGCCAGCACCTGGGGGGCTAGCGGGAGTCAGAATGAGCAGTTCTTC.

The rearrangement joins TRBV18 to TRBJ2-7, with 8 bases fitting TRBD2. V was pared by 2 bases and J by 1 base, with 4 bases of the junction left unmatched. Per germline, CDR1 KGHSH and CDR2 LQKENI. The length of the CDR3 is 15 residues. This chain's CDR3 is CASSPGTRGSYEQYF. The DNA of the CDR3 is TGTGCCAGCTCACCAGGGACTAGGGGGTCCTACGAGCAGTACTTC.

This rearrangement joins TRBV29-1 to TRBJ2-5, with D unclear. This CDR3 has 17 amino acids. In germline, CDR1 is SQVTM, CDR2 ANQGSEA. The V end lost 1 base, the J end lost 4 bases, and 22 bases lay between the germline ends. CDR3 nucleotide sequence: TGCAGCGTTGAAGGCAGGACGACCCGTGGTATTGGAGAGACCCAGTACTTC. This codes for CSVEGRTTRGIGETQYF.

This clone was observed once. The chain links TRBV7-9 to TRBJ2-1; D is possibly TRBD2 (6 bases). The CDR3 has 13 residues. Trimming stripped 5 bases from V and 8 bases from J, with 13 bases between. Germline V gives CDR1 SEHNR, CDR2 FQNEAQ (reference sequence). The CDR3 nucleotides read TGTGCCAGCAGCCCTCGGGGGTTGGATGAGCAGTTCTTC. This codes for CASSPRGLDEQFF.

The chain uses TRBV28 and TRBJ1-1; unclear D gene. V was shortened by 8 bases and J by 0 bases, with 7 bases between the two germline ends. The CDR3 is made up of 12 amino acids. In germline, CDR1 is MDHEN, CDR2 SYDVKM. The CDR3 DNA is TGTGCCAGCTTTTGGGTGAACACTGAAGCTTTCTTT. Translated, it gives CASFWVNTEAFF.

The gene calls are TRBV6-5 and TRBJ2-1, with 10 bases identical to TRBD2. The CDR3 consists of 14 residues. Germline V lookup: CDR1 MNHEY, CDR2 SVGAGI. Trimming cost V 6 bases and J 5 bases; bases outside gene matches: 4. The CDR3 bases are TGTGCCAGCAGGACTAGCGGGTTACACAATGAGCAGTTCTTC. This sequence encodes CASRTSGLHNEQFF.

The chain has TRBV30 and TRBJ2-7; D unresolved. Germline CDR1 reads GTSNPN; CDR2 reads SVGIG (reference sequence). The CDR3 spans 15 residues. Trimming left V 0 bases short and J 4 bases short, with 16 bases between. The CDR3 loop is CAWSVGPYNLYEQYF. The CDR3 DNA sequence: TGTGCCTGGAGTGTCGGGCCGTATAACCTATACGAGCAGTACTTC.

The chain has TRBV5-1 and TRBJ2-7; D may match TRBD1 or TRBD2 (5 bases each). Looked up from germline, CDR1 is SGHRS and CDR2 is YFSETQ. Trimming cost V 4 bases and J 0 bases, with 14 bases left between them. CDR3 size: 15 residues. For the CDR3, the DNA is TGCGCCAGCAGCAGGGACGTCCTCTCCTCCTACGAGCAGTACTTC. It translates to CASSRDVLSSYEQYF.

This clone was counted a single time. The rearrangement joins TRBV6-1 to TRBJ1-1, with D hard to call. V lost 0 bases, J lost 3 bases, and 11 bases lay in between. Germline-derived CDR1 and CDR2 are MNHNS and SASEGT. The CDR3 spans 15 residues. The DNA for the CDR3 is TGTGCCAGCAGTGAAGCCCAAGAACAGCACACTGAAGCTTTCTTT. Its protein product is CASSEAQEQHTEAFF.

V is TRBV27 and J is TRBJ2-3; TRBD2 agrees at 10 bases. The ends lost 5 bases at V and 2 bases at J; junction bases unmatched: 10. Germline CDR1 and CDR2: MNHEY and SMNVEV (reference sequence). This CDR3 has 17 amino acids. CDR3 amino acids: CASSLLWTSGPTDTQYF. The CDR3, as DNA: TGTGCCAGCAGTCTACTCTGGACTAGCGGCCCCACAGATACGCAGTATTTT.

The gene calls are TRBV6-6 and TRBJ2-7; 10 bases are shared with TRBD2. Germline assignment: CDR1 MNHNY and CDR2 SVGAGI (reference sequence). CDR3 size: 14 residues. V lost 5 bases, J lost 3 bases, and 4 bases stayed unmatched. CDR3 protein: CASSPSGGNYEQYF. The CDR3 nucleotides read TGTGCCAGCAGTCCTAGCGGGGGAAACTACGAGCAGTACTTC.

The chain combines TRBV11-1 with TRBJ1-2; a possible D gene is TRBD1 (5 bases). Trimming left V 4 bases short and J 6 bases short, with 18 bases between. Germline V gene lookup returns CDR1 SGHAT and CDR2 FQDESV (reference sequence). The CDR3 is 15 amino acids. DNA of the CDR3: TGTGCCAGCAGCTCATATCTAGGGGAGGAAGATGGCTACACCTTC. Translating gives CASSSYLGEEDGYTF.

This sequence joins TRBV28 and TRBJ1-1; the D gene is possibly TRBD1 (5 bases). V dropped 6 bases and J dropped 7 bases, with 18 bases sitting between them. CDR1 is MDHEN, CDR2 SYDVKM, per germline. The CDR3 is made up of 14 amino acids. CDR3 region: CASRIVQVSGEAFF. DNA of the CDR3: TGTGCCAGCAGGATCGTACAGGTGTCGGGTGAAGCTTTCTTT.

This chain links TRBV4-2 with TRBJ2-7, with a possible D match to TRBD2 (6 bases). Trimming shortened V by 1 base and J by 5 bases, and 15 bases separated the two germline ends. The germline V gene encodes CDR1 LGHNA and CDR2 YNFKEQ. This CDR3 comprises 15 residues. CDR3 region: CASSQGGVGLNEQYF. The CDR3 DNA reads TGTGCCAGCAGCCAAGGGGGCGTGGGACTCAACGAGCAGTACTTC.

The genes are TRBV7-9 and TRBJ1-2; D remains unclear. Germline CDR1 is SEHNR and CDR2 is FQNEAQ (reference sequence). Trimming left V 5 bases short and J 4 bases short, with 11 bases between. This CDR3 has 13 residues. The CDR3 DNA is TGTGCCAGCAGCCCCGATACGGGCTATGGCTACACCTTC. It specifies CASSPDTGYGYTF.

The V call is TRBV30, the J call TRBJ2-6; D gene uncertain. Deletions cut 6 bases from V and 4 bases from J, with 19 bases between. The CDR3 totals 16 residues. Per the germline V gene, CDR1 is GTSNPN and CDR2 is SVGIG (reference sequence). CDR3 DNA sequence: TGTGCCTGCACTACCACGGCCCTATCGGGGGCCAACGTCCTGACTTTC. Translating gives CACTTTALSGANVLTF.

V is TRBV2 and J is TRBJ2-2, with D tentatively TRBD2 (6 bases). Per germline, CDR1 SNHLY and CDR2 FYNNEI. The CDR3 length is 16 residues. V was cut by 3 bases and J by 2 bases, with 13 bases left in between. CDR3 loop: CASSEEIGSNTGELFF. The CDR3, as DNA: TGTGCCAGCAGTGAGGAAATCGGGAGTAACACCGGGGAGCTGTTTTTT.

In its sample, this clone was seen a few times. The chain has TRBV28 and TRBJ1-2; D possibly corresponds to TRBD1 (5 bases). CDR3 size: 15 residues. Trimming stripped 3 bases from V and 6 bases from J, with 17 bases between. CDR1 is MDHEN and CDR2 is SYDVKM in the germline V gene. In DNA, the CDR3 is TGTGCCAGCAGTTTTTTCGTCCAGGGATGGGATGGCTACACCTTC. As protein: CASSFFVQGWDGYTF.